A selection of T cell receptor beta chains follows, all from one sample in a study of spatial heterogeneity in lung cancer. TCRdb passed the 5' RACE reads through MiXCR, listing each CDR3 protein once. The sample holds 2,500 to 4,000 distinct CDR3 sequences, 8.5% to 10% seen once. The sequencing used lung tumor tissue, collected at surgery. The receptor set was obtained from a male donor with early-stage non-small cell lung cancer. CDR3s include the opening cysteine and the closing phenylalanine or tryptophan. The D gene is left open where the match is weak. Clone size, where shown, is once, few, many, or a class for clones that have expanded.

j_call	v_call	d_call	clone_size	cdr3_nt	cdr3_aa
TRBJ2-7	TRBV28	-	-	TGTGCCAGCAGTTTATTAGGGGGGGCCCTCTACGAGCAGTACTTC	CASSLLGGALYEQYF
TRBJ1-2	TRBV30	TRBD1	many	TGTGCCTGGAACCTAGGACAGGGGGCGACCACCTATGGCTACACCTTC	CAWNLGQGATTYGYTF
TRBJ2-3	TRBV7-2	TRBD2	-	TGTGCCAGCAGCTTACAGACTAGCGGCACAGATACGCAGTATTTT	CASSLQTSGTDTQYF
TRBJ1-5	TRBV11-2	-	many	TGTGCCAGCAGCTTTGAGGGGGGAGCTATGTGGCCCCAGCATTTT	CASSFEGGAMWPQHF
TRBJ2-7	TRBV28	-	-	TGTGCCAGCAGTTTAATGGGGGAAGAAGAACGCTACGAGAAGTACTTC	CASSLMGEEERYEKYF
TRBJ2-1	TRBV5-1	TRBD2	medium-sized	TGCGCCAGCAGCTTGAGTACTAGCGTCGGCTCCTACAATGAGCAGTTCTTC	CASSLSTSVGSYNEQFF
TRBJ1-4	TRBV6-6	TRBD1	medium-sized	TGTGCCAGCAGAATACAGGGGCTCGTGGAAAAACTGTTTTTT	CASRIQGLVEKLFF
TRBJ2-7	TRBV7-9	-	medium-sized	TGTGCCAGCAGCTTAGCGTCGGGGCTGAGCTCCTACGAGCAGTACTTC	CASSLASGLSSYEQYF
TRBJ2-7	TRBV7-9	-	medium-sized	TGTGCCAGCAGCCCACCCCCGGGGGCCGAGCAGTACTTC	CASSPPPGAEQYF
TRBJ1-1	TRBV10-3	TRBD1	-	TGTGCCATCAGTGAAAAGGTCGTCGGACAGGGGGGCGAAGCTTTCTTT	CAISEKVVGQGGEAFF
TRBJ2-7	TRBV6-5	-	medium-sized	TGTGCCAGCAGTTACTCTCCAACAGGGATAGCCTACGAGCAGTACTTC	CASSYSPTGIAYEQYF
TRBJ2-3	TRBV20-1	-	many	TGCAGTGCGCCGATCCTGACAGGCGGCCCCCGAGATACGCAGTATTTT	CSAPILTGGPRDTQYF
TRBJ1-1	TRBV5-1	-	medium-sized	TGCGCCAGCAGCTTGGGGACAGCGACTGGGGGCACTGAAGCTTTCTTT	CASSLGTATGGTEAFF
TRBJ2-1	TRBV20-1	TRBD1	medium-sized	TGCAGTGCAACCGGGACAGGGTATGGGAATGAGCAGTTCTTC	CSATGTGYGNEQFF
TRBJ2-5	TRBV12-3/TRBV12-4	TRBD1	-	TGTGCCAGCAGTCCAAAAAGGCAGACAGGGTTCGAGACCCAGTACTTC	CASSPKRQTGFETQYF
TRBJ2-1	TRBV11-2	TRBD1	many	TGTGCCAGCAGCTCCGTACAGGGGAATCATAACAATGAGCAGTTCTTC	CASSSVQGNHNNEQFF
TRBJ2-1	TRBV6-6	TRBD1	medium-sized	TGTGCCAGCAGCGTAGGGGGCGCCGGGTACAATGAGCAGTTCTTC	CASSVGGAGYNEQFF
TRBJ2-7	TRBV20-1	TRBD1	many	TGCAGTTTGGGACAGGCTTACGAGCAGTACTTC	CSLGQAYEQYF
TRBJ2-3	TRBV7-9	-	medium-sized	TGTGCCAGCAGCTTACGGGCCCAATCCACAGATACGCAGTATTTT	CASSLRAQSTDTQYF
TRBJ1-1	TRBV10-2	-	-	TGCGCCAGCGGGAGCTGGGTAGAGAACACTGAAGCTTTCTTT	CASGSWVENTEAFF
TRBJ1-2	TRBV12-3/TRBV12-4	TRBD1	large	TGTGCCAGCAGTCCCGACAGGGCCTATGGCTACACCTTC	CASSPDRAYGYTF
TRBJ2-7	TRBV6-2/TRBV6-3	TRBD2	many	TGTGCCAGCAGCCTAGCGGGAGTTGAGCAGTACTTC	CASSLAGVEQYF
TRBJ2-3	TRBV5-1	-	medium-sized	TGCGCCAGCAGCTTGGTAGCTCGTCCCTCCACAGATACGCAGTATTTT	CASSLVARPSTDTQYF
TRBJ1-2	TRBV7-9	TRBD1	-	TGTGCCAGCAGCCCCATGGGACAGGGGGCCCCTAGAGATGGCTACACCTTC	CASSPMGQGAPRDGYTF
TRBJ1-2	TRBV7-2	-	-	TGTGCCAGCAGCTTAGAAATTCTCTATGGCTACACCTTC	CASSLEILYGYTF
TRBJ1-6	TRBV11-2	-	medium-sized	TGTGCCAGCAGCTTAGTATATGGGGACCCCCTCCACTTT	CASSLVYGDPLHF
TRBJ2-1	TRBV20-1	-	-	TGCAGTGCTCTGGGCTCCTACAATGAGCAGTTCTTC	CSALGSYNEQFF
TRBJ2-1	TRBV7-2	-	few	TGTGCCAGCAGCTCCTCGGGAGTCGGTTACAATGAGCAGTTCTTC	CASSSSGVGYNEQFF
TRBJ1-5	TRBV10-1	-	many	TGCGCCAGCAGTGATCGGGGGTTGCAGCCCCAGCATTTT	CASSDRGLQPQHF
TRBJ1-1	TRBV29-1	-	many	TGCAGCGTTGTGGTCACAGGGGAAGCTTTCTTT	CSVVVTGEAFF
TRBJ1-2	TRBV18	-	many	TGTGCCAGCTCACCACCTCGTTATGCCAGCAACTATGGCTACACCTTC	CASSPPRYASNYGYTF
TRBJ2-1	TRBV20-1	TRBD2	many	TGCAGTGCTTGGACTAGCGGGGGGACCAATGAGCAGTTCTTC	CSAWTSGGTNEQFF
TRBJ1-2	TRBV25-1	-	medium-sized	TGTGCCAGCAGTTTTGCTGATGGCTACACCTTC	CASSFADGYTF
TRBJ1-2	TRBV5-6	TRBD1	medium-sized	TGTGCCAGCAGCCCAGGGACAGGAGCGAACTATGGCTACACCTTC	CASSPGTGANYGYTF
TRBJ1-5	TRBV27	-	many	TGTGCCAGCAGTTTTGGAGGGGGAGATCAGCCCCAGCATTTT	CASSFGGGDQPQHF
TRBJ2-6	TRBV28	-	medium-sized	TGTGCCAGCAGGGTACAGGGCTCTGGGGCCAACGTCCTGACTTTC	CASRVQGSGANVLTF
TRBJ1-2	TRBV29-1	TRBD1	many	TGCAGCGGTCTGGACAGGGGGGCTCGGGGCTACACCTTC	CSGLDRGARGYTF
TRBJ1-2	TRBV27	-	many	TGTGCCAGCAGTTCCCGGGAGGGTCGCCCCAACTATGGCTACACCTTC	CASSSREGRPNYGYTF
TRBJ2-1	TRBV29-1	-	many	TGCAGCGTTGAAGATAGGGTGGATGAGCAGTTCTTC	CSVEDRVDEQFF
TRBJ1-5	TRBV19	-	many	TGTGCCAGTAGTCTAACGGACAGCTATCAGCCCCAGCATTTT	CASSLTDSYQPQHF
TRBJ2-1	TRBV28	TRBD1	many	TGTGCCAGCAGCCGGGACAGGCCGTACAATGAGCAGTTCTTC	CASSRDRPYNEQFF
TRBJ2-5	TRBV19	-	many	TGTGCCAGTAGTGACAGGCCGAAAGAGACCCAGTACTTC	CASSDRPKETQYF